Each of the 18 T cell receptor beta chains below was sequenced from the same sample in a study of prognosis after radiotherapy for stage I lung cancer. Multiplex PCR, run in two rounds, amplified TCR beta CDR3 from genomic DNA. With primers specific to each TRBV and TRBJ gene, the first-round PCR was performed. TCRdb independently ran MiXCR on the multiplex PCR reads; one entry per CDR3 protein. The table has 25,000 to 35,000 distinct CDR3 sequences, 32% seen once; the top ten hold roughly 34%. Material: PBMCs, obtained before or after stereotactic body radiation therapy (not recorded which). These receptors were collected from a donor aged 50 or older with non-small cell lung cancer.

CDR3 region: CASSIVGQVYTGELFF. Written as DNA, the CDR3 is TGTGCCAGCAGTATCGTTGGACAGGTCTACACCGGGGAGCTGTTTTTT. V and J are TRBV27 and TRBJ2-2; 7 bases align to TRBD1. The germline V gene has CDR1 MNHEY and CDR2 SMNVEV (reference sequence). V trimming: 5 bases; J trimming: 3 bases; junction bases outside the gene matches: 9. The CDR3 runs 16 residues.

V gene TRBV4-1 combines with J gene TRBJ2-6; D may be TRBD1 (6 bases). The CDR3 has 16 amino acids. From germline, CDR1 is MGHRA and CDR2 YSYEKL. Trimming removed 1 base at V and 2 bases at J, with 9 bases between. This CDR3 reads CASSQGGRTGANVLTF. In DNA form, the CDR3 reads TGCGCCAGCAGCCAAGGGGGGCGGACTGGGGCCAACGTCCTGACTTTC.

Regarding this clonotype: It differs at one base from a far larger clone, so likely a read error. The genes are TRBV6-2 or TRBV6-3 and TRBJ1-1, with D uncertain. There are 12 residues in the CDR3. Germline CDR1 MNHEY, CDR2 SVGEGT. CDR3 amino acids: CVTQHRDTEAFF. In nucleotides, the CDR3 is TGTGTCACACAGCACCGGGACACTGAAGCTTTCTTT.

Comment on this clonotype: The likely explanation is a read error, given a far larger clone one base away. The rearrangement joins TRBV6-1 to TRBJ1-1; no clear D gene. The CDR3 runs to 15 residues. Trimming shortened V by 3 bases and J by 3 bases, and 14 bases separated the two germline ends. CDR1 and CDR2 (germline): MNHNS, SASEGT. CDR3 nucleotides: TGTGCCAGCAGTGACTCTTGGGATTTGGACACTGAAGCTTTCTTT. It is translated as CASSDSWDLDTEAFF.

Comments on this clonotype: It may be a read error: a sequence one base away is much more abundant. This chain connects TRBV4-1 to TRBJ2-7; D possibly uses TRBD1 or TRBD2 (5 bases each). V lost 0 bases to trimming and J lost 6 bases, with 24 bases between them. The CDR3 extends over 18 amino acids. CDR1 and CDR2 from the germline V gene are MGHRA and YSYEKL. The CDR3 DNA is TGCGCCAGCAGCCAAGAGTTAGGGTTAAGCGTCTGGGACCCCGAGCAGTACTTC. It yields the protein CASSQELGLSVWDPEQYF.

The chain couples TRBV20-1 to TRBJ1-1; no definite D call. From germline, CDR1 is DFQATT and CDR2 SNEGSKA (reference sequence). V gave up 6 bases and J gave up 12 bases, with 20 bases separating them. The CDR3 consists of 12 residues. The CDR3 here is CSAVGSGDQTFF. CDR3 DNA: TGCAGTGCCGTAGGGTCGGGTGATCAAACTTTCTTT.

This clonotype was detected many times. This rearrangement joins TRBV27 to TRBJ2-2; TRBD1 matches 10 bases. The germline gives CDR1 MNHEY, CDR2 SMNVEV (reference sequence). V dropped 9 bases and J dropped 5; count of bases not matched to a gene: 3. The CDR3 consists of 13 residues. The CDR3 loop is CASRTGGTGELFF. In DNA, the CDR3 is TGTGCCAGTAGGACAGGGGGGACCGGGGAGCTGTTTTTT.

A note on this clonotype: This clone may be a read error of a much larger clone one base away. The chain carries TRBV20-1 and TRBJ2-1, with TRBD2 identical over 10 bases. V shed 0 bases and J 6 bases; nucleotides not matched to a gene: 8. The germline V gene encodes CDR1 DFQATT and CDR2 SNEGSKA (reference sequence). The CDR3 is 16 residues long. As DNA, the CDR3 is TGCAGTGCTAGAGATGGTCTAGCGGGAGTGCTCAATGAGCAGTTCTTC. Amino acids: CSARDGLAGVLNEQFF.

This clonotype was detected many times. In DNA, the CDR3 is TGTGCCAGCAGCTTACAGGGGAACACTGAAGCTTTCTTT. This translates into CASSLQGNTEAFF. The V gene is TRBV7-3, the J gene TRBJ1-1; TRBD1 is a possible D gene (5 bases). V was trimmed by 2 bases and J by 1 base, leaving 5 bases between them. This CDR3 region has 13 residues. Germline CDR1 is SGHTA and CDR2 is FQGTGA.

Ten or more counts support this clonotype. This CDR3 reads CATSLRSVGETQYF. The CDR3 nucleotides read TGTGCCACCAGCCTCCGAAGTGTTGGGGAGACCCAGTACTTC. The chain joins TRBV15 to TRBJ2-5; no definite D call. CDR3 length: 14 amino acids. Germline loops: CDR1 LNHNV, CDR2 YYDKDF (reference sequence). V shed 5 bases and J shed 5 bases, with 15 bases lying between them.

Many counts were recorded for this clonotype. The V gene is TRBV20-1, the J gene TRBJ2-3; 13 bases are a match to TRBD2. CDR1 is DFQATT, CDR2 SNEGSKA, per germline (reference sequence). The CDR3 is 14 residues long. V gave up 3 bases and J gave up 7 bases; unmatched junction bases: 4. CDR3 nucleotide sequence: TGCAGTGCTAGGACTAGCGGGAGGCAGAATACGCAGTATTTT. This gives the protein CSARTSGRQNTQYF.

A word on this clonotype: The junction departs from germline at one end; a sequencing error may be responsible. The CDR3 DNA reads as TGTGCCAGCAGCCGAGATAACACCGTGGAGCTGTTTTTT. This encodes CASSRDNTVELFF. The chain has TRBV7-3 and TRBJ2-2; D remains unclear. Germline V CDR1 and CDR2: SGHTA, FQGTGA. The CDR3 contains 13 residues.

This clonotype came up a few times. The chain employs TRBV14 and TRBJ2-5; perhaps D is TRBD1 or TRBD2 (6 bases each). Germline-derived CDR1 and CDR2 are SGHDN and FVKESK. The CDR3 spans 15 residues. Trimming left V 4 bases short and J 5 bases short, with 17 bases between. In DNA, the CDR3 is TGTGCCAGCAGCCCACAAGTGGGGGGCCGGGAGACCCAGTACTTC. This codes for CASSPQVGGRETQYF. The full variable domain, completed using reference TRBV14 and TRBJ2-5, is EAGVTQFPSHSVIEKGQTVTLRCDPISGHDNLYWYRRVMGKEIKFLLHFVKESKQDESGMPNNRFLAERTGGTYSTLKVQPAELEDSGVYFCASSPQVGGRETQYFGPGTRLLVL.

This rearrangement joins TRBV12-3 or TRBV12-4 to TRBJ2-2; D is ambiguous. The CDR3 length is 16 residues. Deletions cut 0 bases from V and 11 bases from J, with 19 bases between. CDR3 sequence reads: CASSLAQVRLGGELFF. In DNA, the CDR3 is TGTGCCAGCAGTTTAGCGCAGGTTCGGCTGGGCGGTGAGCTGTTTTTT.

This clonotype was detected many times. CDR3 sequence (DNA): TGCGCCAGCGCAGAGGATAACTATGGCTACACCTTC. Translation: CASAEDNYGYTF. The rearrangement uses TRBV5-1 and TRBJ1-2; no clear D gene. Germline V gene data show CDR1 as SGHRS and CDR2 as YFSETQ. The CDR3 sequence is 12 residues long. Trimming pared 7 bases from V and 1 base from J, leaving 8 bases between.

This clonotype occurred many times. The chain links TRBV11-2 to TRBJ1-2; tentative D call: TRBD1 (6 bases). Germline lookup yields CDR1 SGHAT and CDR2 FQNNGV. The germline V and J ends were trimmed by 5 bases and 0 bases, with 10 bases remaining between them. There are 14 residues in the CDR3. DNA for the CDR3: TGTGCCAGCAGCGTCCAGGGGCCTAACTATGGCTACACCTTC. It translates to CASSVQGPNYGYTF.

The chain links TRBV6-1 to TRBJ2-3; D is possibly TRBD1 (6 bases). Trimming took 8 bases from V and 8 from J, leaving 20 bases between them. The CDR3 is 14 residues long. The V gene's germline CDR1 is MNHNS and CDR2 SASEGT. The CDR3 coding sequence is TGTGCCAGCTTGGACAGTGTTATGGCCGGTACGCAGTATTTT. Its translation: CASLDSVMAGTQYF.

This clonotype appeared many times. The rearrangement links TRBV11-2 to TRBJ2-7; tentative D call: TRBD1 (6 bases). Germline V gene sequence: CDR1 SGHAT, CDR2 FQNNGV. V was pared by 0 bases and J by 5 bases, with 11 bases between. The CDR3 is made up of 14 amino acids. This chain's CDR3 is CASSLEGARDEQYF. DNA of the CDR3: TGTGCCAGCAGCTTAGAGGGGGCAAGGGACGAGCAGTACTTC.